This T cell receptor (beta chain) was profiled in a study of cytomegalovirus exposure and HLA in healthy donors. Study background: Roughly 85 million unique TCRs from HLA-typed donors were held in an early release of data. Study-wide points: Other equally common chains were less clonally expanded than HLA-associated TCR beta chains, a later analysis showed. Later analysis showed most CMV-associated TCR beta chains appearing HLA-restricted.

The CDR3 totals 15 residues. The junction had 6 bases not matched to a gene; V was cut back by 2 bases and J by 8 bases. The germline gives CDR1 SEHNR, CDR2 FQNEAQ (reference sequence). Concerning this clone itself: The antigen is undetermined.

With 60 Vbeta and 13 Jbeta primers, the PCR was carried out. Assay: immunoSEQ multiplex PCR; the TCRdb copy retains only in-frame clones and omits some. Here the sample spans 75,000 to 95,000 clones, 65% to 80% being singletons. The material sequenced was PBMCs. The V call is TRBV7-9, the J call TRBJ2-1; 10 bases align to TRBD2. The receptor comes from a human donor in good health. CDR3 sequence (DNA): TGTGCCAGCAGCTTACTTAGCGGGGGGCTCGATGAGCAGTTCTTC. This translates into CASSLLSGGLDEQFF.